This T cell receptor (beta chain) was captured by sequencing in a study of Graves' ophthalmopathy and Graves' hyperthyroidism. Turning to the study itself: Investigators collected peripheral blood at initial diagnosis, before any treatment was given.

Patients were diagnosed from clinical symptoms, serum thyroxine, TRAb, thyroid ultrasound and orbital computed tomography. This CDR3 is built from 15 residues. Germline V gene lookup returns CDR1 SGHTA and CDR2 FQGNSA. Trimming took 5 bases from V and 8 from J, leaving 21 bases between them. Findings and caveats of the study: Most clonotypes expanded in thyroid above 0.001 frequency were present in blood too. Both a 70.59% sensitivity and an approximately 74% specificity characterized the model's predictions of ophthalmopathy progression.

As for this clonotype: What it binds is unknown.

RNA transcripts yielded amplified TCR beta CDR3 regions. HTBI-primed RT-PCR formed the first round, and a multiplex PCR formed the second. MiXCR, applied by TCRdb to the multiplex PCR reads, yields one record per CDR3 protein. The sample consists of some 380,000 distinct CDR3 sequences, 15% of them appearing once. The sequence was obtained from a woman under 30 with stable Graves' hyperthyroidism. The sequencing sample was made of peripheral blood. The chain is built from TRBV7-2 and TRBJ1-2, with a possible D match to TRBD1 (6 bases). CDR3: CASSPPGGQRLGYTF. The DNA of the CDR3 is TGTGCCAGCAGCCCGCCGGGGGGCCAAAGGCTCGGCTACACCTTC. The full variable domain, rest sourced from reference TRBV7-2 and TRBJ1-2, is GAGVSQSPSNKVTEKGKDVELRCDPISGHTALYWYRQSLGQGLEFLIYFQGNSAPDKSGLPSDRFSAERTGGSVSTLTIQRTQQEDSAVYLCASSPPGGQRLGYTFGSGTRLTVV.